This paragraph covers one T cell receptor beta chain sequence. Its specificity is not known. CDR1 is SEHNR, CDR2 FQNEAQ, per germline (reference sequence). This CDR3 spans 16 amino acids. Between the trimmed V and J ends, which lost 4 bases and 5 bases, there was a span of 21 bases. Genomic DNA acted as the template from which TCR beta VDJ combination and CDR3 sequence profiling were carried out. Via MiXCR, TCRdb re-called the reads, giving one row per CDR3 protein. This table has 310,000 or so distinct CDR3 sequences, roughly 61% appearing once. For sequencing, patients were chosen who had shown expansion of CD8+CD57+ cells by flow cytometry. Every patient presented with severe acquired aplastic anemia. Prior therapy had not been administered to any patient at the time of blood sampling. These data belong to a study of CD8+CD57+ T cells in acquired aplastic anemia. About the research overall: Mean yield of DNA from sorted CD4+ and CD8+ cells was around 3 ug. Whole-study findings and limits: It was found that 25 to 35 CD8+ CDR3 sequences were shared between patients and controls.

Sequencing was carried out using sorted CD4+, CD8+, or CD8+CD57+ T cells (not recorded which) from PBMCs. The TCR comes from a human donor with aplastic anemia. The gene calls are TRBV7-9 and TRBJ2-7, with D hard to call. CDR3 DNA sequence: TGTGCCAGCAGCTCGGACGCAGGATGGTCCCCCCACGAGCAGTACTTC. This gives the protein CASSSDAGWSPHEQYF.